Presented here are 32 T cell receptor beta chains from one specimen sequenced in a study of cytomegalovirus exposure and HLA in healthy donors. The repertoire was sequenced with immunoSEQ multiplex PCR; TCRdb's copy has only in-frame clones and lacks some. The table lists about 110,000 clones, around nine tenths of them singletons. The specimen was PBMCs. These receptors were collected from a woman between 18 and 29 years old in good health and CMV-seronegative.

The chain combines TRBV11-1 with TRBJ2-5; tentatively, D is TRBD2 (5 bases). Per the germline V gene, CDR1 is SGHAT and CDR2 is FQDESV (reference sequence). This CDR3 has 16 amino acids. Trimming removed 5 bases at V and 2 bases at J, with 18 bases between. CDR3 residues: CASSASRTGVQETQYF. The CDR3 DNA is TGTGCCAGCAGCGCCAGTAGGACTGGAGTACAAGAGACCCAGTACTTC.

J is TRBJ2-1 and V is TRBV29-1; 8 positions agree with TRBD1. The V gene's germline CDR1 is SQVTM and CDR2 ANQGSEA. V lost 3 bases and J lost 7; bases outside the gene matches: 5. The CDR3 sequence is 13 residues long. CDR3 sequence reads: CSVDGTGLNEQFF. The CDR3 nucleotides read TGCAGCGTTGACGGGACAGGACTAAATGAGCAGTTCTTC.

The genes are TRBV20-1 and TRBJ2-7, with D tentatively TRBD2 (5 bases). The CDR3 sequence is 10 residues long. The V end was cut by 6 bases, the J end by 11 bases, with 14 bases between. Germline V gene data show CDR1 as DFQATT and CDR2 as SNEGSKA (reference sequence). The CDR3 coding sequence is TGCAGTGCCCCCGGGATAACGGAGTACTTC. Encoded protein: CSAPGITEYF.

As DNA, the CDR3 is TGTGCCAGCAGTCCCGGGAGTTCAAGAGGAGAGACCCAGTACTTC. Encoded protein: CASSPGSSRGETQYF. This chain links TRBV6-6 with TRBJ2-5, with D perhaps TRBD2 (6 bases). Germline CDR1 reads MNHNY; CDR2 reads SVGAGI (reference sequence). This CDR3 region has 15 residues. The V and J ends lost 5 bases and 4 bases respectively, with 17 bases between them.

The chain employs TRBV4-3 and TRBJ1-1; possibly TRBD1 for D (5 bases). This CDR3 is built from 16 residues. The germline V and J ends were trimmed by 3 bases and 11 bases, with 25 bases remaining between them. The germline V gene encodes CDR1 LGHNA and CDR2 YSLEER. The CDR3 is CASSQVGGGGLYFAFF. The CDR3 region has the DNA TGCGCCAGCAGCCAGGTGGGGGGAGGAGGGCTCTATTTTGCTTTCTTT.

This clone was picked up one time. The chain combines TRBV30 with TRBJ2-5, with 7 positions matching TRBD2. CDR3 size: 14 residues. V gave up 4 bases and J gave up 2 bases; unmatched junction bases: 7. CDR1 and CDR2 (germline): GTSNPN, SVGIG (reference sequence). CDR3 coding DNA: TGTGCCTGGATTTCGGGGGGAGGGCAAGAGACCCAGTACTTC. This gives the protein CAWISGGGQETQYF.

The DNA for the CDR3 is TGTGCCAGCAGCTTAGCATCCCGGTCGGTAAGCTACAATGAGCAGTTCTTC. Translated: CASSLASRSVSYNEQFF. The gene calls are TRBV7-6 and TRBJ2-1, with unresolved D. This CDR3 region has 17 residues. V was clipped by 0 bases and J by 3 bases, with 15 bases between them. Germline CDR1 reads SGHVS; CDR2 reads FNYEAQ.

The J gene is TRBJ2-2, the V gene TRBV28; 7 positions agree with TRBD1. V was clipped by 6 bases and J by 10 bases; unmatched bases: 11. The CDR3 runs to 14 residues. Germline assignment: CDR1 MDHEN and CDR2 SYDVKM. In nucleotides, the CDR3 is TGTGCCAGCAGCAACAGGGGTAAAAACATGGAGCTGTTTTTT. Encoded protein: CASSNRGKNMELFF.

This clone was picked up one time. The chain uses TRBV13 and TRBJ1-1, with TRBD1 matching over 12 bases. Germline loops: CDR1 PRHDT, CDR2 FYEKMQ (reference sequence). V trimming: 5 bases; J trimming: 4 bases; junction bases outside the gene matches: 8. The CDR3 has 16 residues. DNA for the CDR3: TGTGCCAGCAGCCCCACCGGGACAGGGGGCCTCACTGAAGCTTTCTTT. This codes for CASSPTGTGGLTEAFF.

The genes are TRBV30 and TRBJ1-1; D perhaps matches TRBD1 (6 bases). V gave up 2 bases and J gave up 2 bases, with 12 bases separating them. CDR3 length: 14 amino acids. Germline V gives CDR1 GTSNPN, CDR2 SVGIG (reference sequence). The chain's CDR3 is CAWSPGTLNTEAFF. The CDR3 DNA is TGTGCCTGGAGTCCTGGGACATTAAACACTGAAGCTTTCTTT.

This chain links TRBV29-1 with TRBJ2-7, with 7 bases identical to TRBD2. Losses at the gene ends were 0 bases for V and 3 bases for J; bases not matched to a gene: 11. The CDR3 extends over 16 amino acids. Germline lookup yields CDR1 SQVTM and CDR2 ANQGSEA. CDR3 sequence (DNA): TGCAGCGTTGAAGATCTGGGGGGGGGTAAGCTCTACGAGCAGTACTTC. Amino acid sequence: CSVEDLGGGKLYEQYF.

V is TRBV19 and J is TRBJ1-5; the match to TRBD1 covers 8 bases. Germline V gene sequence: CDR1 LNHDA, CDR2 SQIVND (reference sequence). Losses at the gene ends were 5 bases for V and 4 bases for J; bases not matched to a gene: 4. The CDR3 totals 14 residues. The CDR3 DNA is TGTGCCAGTAGTCCCGACAGGGGTAATCAGCCCCAGCATTTT. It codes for CASSPDRGNQPQHF. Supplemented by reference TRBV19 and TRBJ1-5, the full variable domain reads DGGITQSPKYLFRKEGQNVTLSCEQNLNHDAMYWYRQDPGQGLRLIYYSQIVNDFQKGDIAEGYSVSREKKESFPLTVTSAQKNPTAFYLCASSPDRGNQPQHFGDGTRLSIL.

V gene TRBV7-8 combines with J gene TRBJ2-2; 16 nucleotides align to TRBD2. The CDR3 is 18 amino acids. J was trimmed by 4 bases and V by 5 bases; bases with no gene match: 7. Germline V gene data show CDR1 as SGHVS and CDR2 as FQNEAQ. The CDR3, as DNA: TGTGCCAGCAGCCCCGGGACTAGCGGGGGGGCGTTCACCGGGGAGCTGTTTTTT. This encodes CASSPGTSGGAFTGELFF.

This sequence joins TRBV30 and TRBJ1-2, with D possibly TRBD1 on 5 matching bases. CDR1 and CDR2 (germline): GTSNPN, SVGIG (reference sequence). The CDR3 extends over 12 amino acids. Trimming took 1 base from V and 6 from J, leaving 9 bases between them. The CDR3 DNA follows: TGTGCCTGGAGTGGTGGGGGGGATGGCTACACCTTC. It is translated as CAWSGGGDGYTF.

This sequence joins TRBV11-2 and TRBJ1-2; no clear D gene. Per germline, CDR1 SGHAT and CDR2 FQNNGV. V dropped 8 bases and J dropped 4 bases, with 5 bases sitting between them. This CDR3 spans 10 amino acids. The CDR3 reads CASATYGYTF. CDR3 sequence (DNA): TGTGCCAGCGCTACCTATGGCTACACCTTC.

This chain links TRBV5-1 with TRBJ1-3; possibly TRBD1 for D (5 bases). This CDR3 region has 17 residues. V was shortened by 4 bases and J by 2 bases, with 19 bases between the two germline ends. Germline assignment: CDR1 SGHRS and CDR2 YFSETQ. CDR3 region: CASSPNEQGRAGNTIYF. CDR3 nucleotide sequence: TGCGCCAGCAGCCCGAACGAGCAGGGAAGGGCTGGAAACACCATATATTTT.

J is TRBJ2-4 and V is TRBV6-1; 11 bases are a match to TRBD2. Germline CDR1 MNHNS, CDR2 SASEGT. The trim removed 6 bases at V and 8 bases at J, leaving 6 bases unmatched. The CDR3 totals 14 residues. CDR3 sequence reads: CASRASGRIDIQYF. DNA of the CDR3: TGTGCCAGCAGGGCTAGCGGGAGGATAGACATTCAGTACTTC.

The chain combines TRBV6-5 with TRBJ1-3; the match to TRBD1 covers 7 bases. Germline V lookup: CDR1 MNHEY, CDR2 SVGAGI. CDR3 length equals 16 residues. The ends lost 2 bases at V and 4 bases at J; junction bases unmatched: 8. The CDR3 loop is CASSYGPGGQGNTIYF. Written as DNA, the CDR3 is TGTGCCAGCAGTTACGGCCCAGGGGGACAGGGAAACACCATATATTTT.

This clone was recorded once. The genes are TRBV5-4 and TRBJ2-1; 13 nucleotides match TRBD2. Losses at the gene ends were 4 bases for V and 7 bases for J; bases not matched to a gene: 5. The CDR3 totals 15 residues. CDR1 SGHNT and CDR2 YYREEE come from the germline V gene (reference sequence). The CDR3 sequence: CASSPTSGGANEQFF. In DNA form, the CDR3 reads TGTGCCAGCAGCCCCACTAGCGGGGGGGCGAATGAGCAGTTCTTC.

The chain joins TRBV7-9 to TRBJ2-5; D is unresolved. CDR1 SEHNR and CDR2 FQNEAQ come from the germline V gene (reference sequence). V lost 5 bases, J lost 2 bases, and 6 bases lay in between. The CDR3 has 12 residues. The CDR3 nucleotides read TGTGCCAGCAGCCCGTCTCAAGAGACCCAGTACTTC. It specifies CASSPSQETQYF.

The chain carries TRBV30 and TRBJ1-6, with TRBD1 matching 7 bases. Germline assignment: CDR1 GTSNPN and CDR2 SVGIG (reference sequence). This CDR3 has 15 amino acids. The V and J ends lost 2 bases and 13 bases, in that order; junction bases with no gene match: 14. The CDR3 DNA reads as TGTGCCTGGAGTCTGTTCGGGGGACAGCCGGCCCCCCTCCACTTT. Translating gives CAWSLFGGQPAPLHF.

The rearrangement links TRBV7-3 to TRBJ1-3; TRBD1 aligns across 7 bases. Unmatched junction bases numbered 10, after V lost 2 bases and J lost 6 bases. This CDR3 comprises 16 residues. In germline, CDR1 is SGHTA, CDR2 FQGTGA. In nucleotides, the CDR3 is TGTGCCAGCAGCTTACGGGGACAGTGGAAAGTAAACACCATATATTTT. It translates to CASSLRGQWKVNTIYF.

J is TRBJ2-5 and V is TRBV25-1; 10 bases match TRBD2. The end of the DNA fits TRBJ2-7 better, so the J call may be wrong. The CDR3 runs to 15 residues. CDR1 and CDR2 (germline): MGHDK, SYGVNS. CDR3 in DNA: TGTGCCAGCAGTGCCCGGACTAGCGGCGCCTACGAGCAGTACTTC. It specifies CASSARTSGAYEQYF.

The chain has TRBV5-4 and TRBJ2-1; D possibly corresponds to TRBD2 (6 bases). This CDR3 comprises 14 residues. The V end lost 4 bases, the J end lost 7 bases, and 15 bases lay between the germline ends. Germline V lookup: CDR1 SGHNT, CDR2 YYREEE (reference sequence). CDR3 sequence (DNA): TGTGCCAGCAGCGGGGACTTCACGGGGAATGAGCAGTTCTTC. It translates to CASSGDFTGNEQFF.

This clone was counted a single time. The CDR3 loop reads CASSLTQEKRGYTF. The CDR3 DNA reads TGTGCCAGCAGCTTAACACAGGAGAAGCGTGGCTACACCTTC. This sequence joins TRBV7-2 and TRBJ1-2, with a tentative D call TRBD1 (5 bases). Trimming removed 2 bases from V and 7 bases from J, with 14 bases in between. CDR3 length: 14 amino acids. Per germline, CDR1 SGHTA and CDR2 FQGNSA. Full variable domain (outside the CDR3, taken from reference TRBV7-2 and TRBJ1-2): GAGVSQSPSNKVTEKGKDVELRCDPISGHTALYWYRQSLGQGLEFLIYFQGNSAPDKSGLPSDRFSAERTGGSVSTLTIQRTQQEDSAVYLCASSLTQEKRGYTFGSGTRLTVV.

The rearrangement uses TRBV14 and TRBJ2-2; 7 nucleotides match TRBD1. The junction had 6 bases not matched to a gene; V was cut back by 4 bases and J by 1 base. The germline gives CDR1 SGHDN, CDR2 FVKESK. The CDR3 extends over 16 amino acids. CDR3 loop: CASSPSRGLNTGELFF. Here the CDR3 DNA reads TGTGCCAGCAGCCCTTCCAGGGGGTTGAACACCGGGGAGCTGTTTTTT. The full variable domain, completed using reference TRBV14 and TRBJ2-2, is EAGVTQFPSHSVIEKGQTVTLRCDPISGHDNLYWYRRVMGKEIKFLLHFVKESKQDESGMPNNRFLAERTGGTYSTLKVQPAELEDSGVYFCASSPSRGLNTGELFFGEGSRLTVL.

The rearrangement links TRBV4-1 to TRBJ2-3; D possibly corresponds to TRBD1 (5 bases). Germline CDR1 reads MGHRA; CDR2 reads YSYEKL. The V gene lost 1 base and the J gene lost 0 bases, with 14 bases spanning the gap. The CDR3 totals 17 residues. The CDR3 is CASSQGPQGSSTDTQYF. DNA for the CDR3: TGCGCCAGCAGCCAAGGCCCCCAGGGCTCTAGCACAGATACGCAGTATTTT.

CDR3 amino acids: CAWSVGQGNGYTF. The CDR3 DNA follows: TGTGCCTGGAGTGTGGGACAGGGGAATGGCTACACCTTC. The chain has TRBV30 and TRBJ1-2; 10 bases are shared with TRBD1. J was trimmed by 6 bases and V by 0 bases; bases with no gene match: 1. CDR1 and CDR2 (germline): GTSNPN, SVGIG (reference sequence). This CDR3 comprises 13 residues.

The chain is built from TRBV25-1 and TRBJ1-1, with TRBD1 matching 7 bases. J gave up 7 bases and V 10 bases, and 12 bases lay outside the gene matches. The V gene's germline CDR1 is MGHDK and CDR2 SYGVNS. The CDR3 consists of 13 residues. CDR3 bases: TGTGCCAAACTAAGACAGGGCTTCGTTGAAGCTTTCTTT. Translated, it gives CAKLRQGFVEAFF.

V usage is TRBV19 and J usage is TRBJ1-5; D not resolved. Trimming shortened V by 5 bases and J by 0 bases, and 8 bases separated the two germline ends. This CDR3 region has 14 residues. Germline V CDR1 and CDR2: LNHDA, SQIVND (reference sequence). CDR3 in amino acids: CASSSLNSNQPQHF. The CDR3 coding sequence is TGTGCCAGTAGTTCTTTAAATAGCAATCAGCCCCAGCATTTT.

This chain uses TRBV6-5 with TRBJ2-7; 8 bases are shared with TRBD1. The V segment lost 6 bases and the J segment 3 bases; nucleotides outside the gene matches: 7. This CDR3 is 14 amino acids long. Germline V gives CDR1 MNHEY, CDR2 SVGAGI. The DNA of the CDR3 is TGTGCCAGCAGGACAGGGGCCGATTTCTACGAGCAGTACTTC. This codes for CASRTGADFYEQYF.

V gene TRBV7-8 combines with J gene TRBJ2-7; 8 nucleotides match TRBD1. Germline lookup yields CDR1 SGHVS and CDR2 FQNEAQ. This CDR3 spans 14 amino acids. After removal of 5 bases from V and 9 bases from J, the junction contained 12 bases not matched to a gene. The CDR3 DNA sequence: TGTGCCAGCAGCCCCCGCGTGGACAGGGCTCTGCAGTACTTC. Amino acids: CASSPRVDRALQYF.